Detailed here is one T cell receptor (beta chain). Its antigen is unknown. V lost 0 bases to trimming and J lost 6 bases; unmatched junction nucleotides: 16. Germline-derived CDR1 and CDR2 are MNHEY and SVGEGT. There are 18 residues in the CDR3. The source of the sample is a study of T-cell memory formation after mild COVID-19. Study-wide background: The study found TCR clusters largely donor specific.

Notes on the study in general: Pre-infection memory held some responding clones, suggesting pre-existing cross-reactive T cells responded. Second-wave clones that peaked on day 37 lacked confirmed SARS-CoV-2 specificity.

Employing constant-segment primers, 5'RACE generated TCR alpha and TCR beta cDNA libraries bearing sample barcodes and UMIs. TCRdb reanalysed the 5' RACE reads using MiXCR and keeps one entry per CDR3 protein. There are over 130,000 distinct CDR3 sequences in the sample; 14% occur only once, and about 26% lies in the top ten. The source material was PBMCs or a T cell subset sorted from them (not recorded which). The gene calls are TRBV6-2 or TRBV6-3 and TRBJ2-7; TRBD2 agrees at 8 bases. The receptor comes from an adult woman who had mild COVID-19 (a few samples of this study predate the infection). Cell type and time point are not known. The CDR3 coding sequence is TGTGCCAGCAGTTACTCCGCCACGTCGACTAGCGTGACCATCGAGCAGTACTTC. This encodes CASSYSATSTSVTIEQYF.